Listed below are T cell receptor beta chains from one sample, sequenced in a study of blood T cell repertoires in COVID-19. Method: immunoSEQ multiplex PCR; TCRdb's copy keeps in-frame clones and lacks some. Found here are some 300,000 clones, around 90% of them singletons; the top ten hold around 0.92%. Specimen: PBMCs or T cells enriched from blood (not recorded which). These receptors originate from a woman in her twenties or thirties who had recovered from COVID-19. Both conserved end residues are part of each CDR3. Fields, in order: CDR3 DNA, CDR3 protein, D gene, clone size, V gene, J gene. A D gene is named only where the DNA matches it firmly. Size values are once, few and many counts, or a class for expanded clones, and some rows have none.

TGTGCCAGCAGTTCCCAGTACTACGAGCAGTACTTC	CASSSQYYEQYF	.	.	TRBV6-2/TRBV6-3	TRBJ2-7
TGTGCCAGCAGACAGGTGGGACACCCCAACTATGGCTACACCTTC	CASRQVGHPNYGYTF	.	.	TRBV2	TRBJ1-2
TGTGCCAGCAGCCCCTCAGGCGGGAGGGAGAGCTCCTACGAGCAGTACTTC	CASSPSGGRESSYEQYF	TRBD2	.	TRBV3-1/TRBV3-2	TRBJ2-7
TGTGCCAGCAGTCCGCAAGAAACACGAAACCTTCAACAATCTGGAAACACCATATATTTT	CASSPQETRNLQQSGNTIYF	.	.	TRBV6-6	TRBJ1-3
TGTGCCAGTAGTACCCCGCCAGGCCCGGGGTTCAATGAGCAGTTCTTC	CASSTPPGPGFNEQFF	.	.	TRBV19	TRBJ2-1
TGTGCCAGCAGCCAAGTCGTATCTGGAAACACCATATATTTT	CASSQVVSGNTIYF	.	.	TRBV14	TRBJ1-3
TGTGCCAGCAGTTTAGACGGACTCTATGGCTACACCTTC	CASSLDGLYGYTF	.	.	TRBV28	TRBJ1-2
TGTGCCATCAGTGACCAAGGGGCTCAGGATCAGCCCCAGCATTTT	CAISDQGAQDQPQHF	.	few	TRBV10-3	TRBJ1-5
TGTGCCAGCAGCCCTTTTACAGGGGGCGGGCAGCCCCAGCATTTT	CASSPFTGGGQPQHF	TRBD1	.	TRBV5-5	TRBJ1-5
TGTGCCAGCAGCTTAGAGGCAGGGGGGCACACCATATATTTT	CASSLEAGGHTIYF	TRBD1	.	TRBV7-2	TRBJ1-3
TGCGCCAGCAGCCCGGCCACGGGGACCTACGAGCAGTACTTC	CASSPATGTYEQYF	.	once	TRBV5-1	TRBJ2-7
TGTGCCAGCAGTATAATAAGGACTCAGTGGAATTCACCCCTCCACTTT	CASSIIRTQWNSPLHF	.	.	TRBV27	TRBJ1-6
TGTGCCAGCTCACCCTCAGACACGTCTAACTACGAGCAGTACTTC	CASSPSDTSNYEQYF	.	once	TRBV18	TRBJ2-7
TGTGCCAGCAGTGAATTGGGGGGGACGGAGACCCAGTACTTC	CASSELGGTETQYF	TRBD2	.	TRBV25-1	TRBJ2-5
TGTGCCAGCAGCGGGGAATACAATGAGCAGTTCTTC	CASSGEYNEQFF	.	.	TRBV12-3/TRBV12-4	TRBJ2-1
TGTGCCAGCAGCGAAGACAGGGGCCCTTATCAGCCCCAGCATTTT	CASSEDRGPYQPQHF	TRBD1	once	TRBV5-4	TRBJ1-5
TGTGCCAGCAGTGAAACCGAAGACACTTTAGGTGGCTACACCTTC	CASSETEDTLGGYTF	.	once	TRBV25-1	TRBJ1-2
TGTGCCAGCAGTTTCTACTCCGGGGGTCAAGAGACCCAGTACTTC	CASSFYSGGQETQYF	.	.	TRBV6-2/TRBV6-3	TRBJ2-5
TGTGCCAGCAGTGATGCTAGCGGGGGCCACTACGAGCAGTACTTC	CASSDASGGHYEQYF	TRBD2	.	TRBV25-1	TRBJ2-7
TGTGCCAGCAGCTTGAGCGGGAGTGAGACCCAGTACTTC	CASSLSGSETQYF	TRBD2	.	TRBV7-9	TRBJ2-5
TGTGCCAGCAGTACCGGGGGGGTGTCAGCAACTAATGAAAAACTGTTTTTT	CASSTGGVSATNEKLFF	.	once	TRBV28	TRBJ1-4
TGTGCCAGCTCACCAACGGGACTCCAGAATAGTAATGAGCAGTTCTTC	CASSPTGLQNSNEQFF	.	.	TRBV18	TRBJ2-1
TGCGCCAGCAGTCAATCCCAACAGGGATGCAATTCACCCCTCCACTTT	CASSQSQQGCNSPLHF	.	.	TRBV23-1	TRBJ1-6
TGCGCCAGCAGTGACGAGGGAGAGCAGTTCTTC	CASSDEGEQFF	.	few	TRBV10-1	TRBJ2-1
TGTGCCAGCAGTTTGAGCGGGAGGGGTGAGCAGTTCTTC	CASSLSGRGEQFF	TRBD2	.	TRBV12-3/TRBV12-4	TRBJ2-1
TGTGCCACCAGTGAATTGGGACAGGGTAATGAGCAGTTCTTC	CATSELGQGNEQFF	TRBD1	.	TRBV24-1	TRBJ2-1
TGTGCCAGCAGTAGGGGGCTAAACTATGGCTACACCTTC	CASSRGLNYGYTF	TRBD1	.	TRBV27	TRBJ1-2
TGTGCCAGCCGTTTCTCCGTCTACGAGCAGTACTTC	CASRFSVYEQYF	.	.	TRBV12-3/TRBV12-4	TRBJ2-7
TGCAGTGCTAGTCAGAAACAATTATTTAACTATGGCTACACCTTC	CSASQKQLFNYGYTF	.	few	TRBV20-1	TRBJ1-2
TGTGCCAGCAGCCAAGACTTTCAGGGATTCGGTGGCTACACCTTC	CASSQDFQGFGGYTF	.	.	TRBV14	TRBJ1-2
TGTGCCATCAGTGGGCAGGTCCTCTATGGCTACACCTTC	CAISGQVLYGYTF	.	.	TRBV10-3	TRBJ1-2
TGCAGTGCTAGTTTGCGTCTCGGAGCTTTCTTT	CSASLRLGAFF	.	.	TRBV20-1	TRBJ1-1
TGTGCCAGCAGCCAAGATCGGGTCCATCACATGAACACTGAAGCTTTCTTT	CASSQDRVHHMNTEAFF	.	.	TRBV3-1/TRBV3-2	TRBJ1-1
TGTGCCAGCAGCCCGAGCTCCTACGAGCAGTACTTC	CASSPSSYEQYF	.	.	TRBV6-5	TRBJ2-7
TGTGCCAGCAGCCAAGTCGACAGGGAACATGAAAAACTGTTTTTT	CASSQVDREHEKLFF	TRBD1	few	TRBV3-1/TRBV3-2	TRBJ1-4
TGTGCCAGCAGACTATTGGGCGGGTCAGATTGGGGGGGCACTGAAGCTTTCTTT	CASRLLGGSDWGGTEAFF	.	.	TRBV7-6	TRBJ1-1
TGTGCCAGCAGCATCTCACAGGGGGCTTCTTCACCCCTCCACTTT	CASSISQGASSPLHF	TRBD1	.	TRBV11-3	TRBJ1-6
TGTGCCAGCAGTGTGGACAGAAACTATGGCTACACCTTC	CASSVDRNYGYTF	.	once	TRBV2	TRBJ1-2
TGTGCCAGCAGCTTGTGGGCTAGGGGAAGGACTGAAGCTTTCTTT	CASSLWARGRTEAFF	.	.	TRBV5-6	TRBJ1-1
TGTGCCAGCGACATAGTTCAGGGGGCGCGAGGCTACACCTTC	CASDIVQGARGYTF	TRBD1	.	TRBV5-7	TRBJ1-2
TGTGCCAGCAATTGGGGAGACACGAACACCGGGGAGCTGTTTTTT	CASNWGDTNTGELFF	.	.	TRBV2	TRBJ2-2
TGTGCCAGCAGATCGGACAGGGTAAACACTGAAGCTTTCTTT	CASRSDRVNTEAFF	TRBD1	.	TRBV28	TRBJ1-1
TGTGCCAGCAGCTCGCGATCACTAAGCTCCTACGAGCAGTACTTC	CASSSRSLSSYEQYF	.	.	TRBV7-2	TRBJ2-7
TGTGCCAGCAGTTTTCGGTTTACAAGGGGCTATGGCTACACCTTC	CASSFRFTRGYGYTF	.	.	TRBV27	TRBJ1-2
TGTGCCAGCAGCTCGTACAGGGGCGGGAACACTAAAGCTTTCTTT	CASSSYRGGNTKAFF	TRBD1	.	TRBV7-9	TRBJ1-1
TGCACCAGCAGCCATCTCGGGTACGAGCAGTACTTC	CTSSHLGYEQYF	.	.	TRBV1	TRBJ2-7
TGCGCCAGCAGCTTACAGGGGTCCGACTACGAGCAGTACTTC	CASSLQGSDYEQYF	TRBD1	.	TRBV5-1	TRBJ2-7
TGTGCCAGCAGTACACGAGCGGGGGGGCAGTATTTT	CASSTRAGGQYF	TRBD2	.	TRBV6-2/TRBV6-3	TRBJ2-3
TGTGCCACCACAGGGGATCCTAACTATGGCTACACCTTC	CATTGDPNYGYTF	TRBD1	.	TRBV19	TRBJ1-2
TGTGCCAGCTCACCAGAGGGCAGGACGGCCATATATTTT	CASSPEGRTAIYF	.	.	TRBV18	TRBJ1-3
TGCGCCAGCAGCTTGGTTAAGGCTGCGGGGACCGGGAGCACAGATACGCAGTATTTT	CASSLVKAAGTGSTDTQYF	.	.	TRBV5-1	TRBJ2-3
TGTGCCAGCAGTGCACTAGCGGGGGGCAAAAAAGGGAGGAGTGAGCAGTTCTTC	CASSALAGGKKGRSEQFF	TRBD2	.	TRBV6-1	TRBJ2-1
TGTGCCAGCAGCTCTCCGGGACTAGCGGGGGGGCTCACAGATACGCAGTATTTT	CASSSPGLAGGLTDTQYF	TRBD2	.	TRBV7-2	TRBJ2-3
TGTGCCAGCAGTGGGACAGCCCAAGAGACCCAGTACTTC	CASSGTAQETQYF	.	.	TRBV2	TRBJ2-5
TGTGCCAGCAGTGGAGAATTACAGGGGTGGAACACTGAAGCTTTCTTT	CASSGELQGWNTEAFF	TRBD1	.	TRBV2	TRBJ1-1